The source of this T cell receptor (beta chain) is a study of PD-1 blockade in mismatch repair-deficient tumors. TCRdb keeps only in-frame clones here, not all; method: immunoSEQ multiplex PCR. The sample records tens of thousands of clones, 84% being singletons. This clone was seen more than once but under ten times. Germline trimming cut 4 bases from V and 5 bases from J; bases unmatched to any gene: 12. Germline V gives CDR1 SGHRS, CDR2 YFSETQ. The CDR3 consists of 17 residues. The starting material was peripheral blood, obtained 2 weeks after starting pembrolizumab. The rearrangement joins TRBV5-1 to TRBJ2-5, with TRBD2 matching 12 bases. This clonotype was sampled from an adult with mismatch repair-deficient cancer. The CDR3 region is CASSTRTSGMGVETQYF. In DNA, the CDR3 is TGCGCCAGCAGCACACGGACTAGCGGGATGGGAGTCGAGACCCAGTACTTC.